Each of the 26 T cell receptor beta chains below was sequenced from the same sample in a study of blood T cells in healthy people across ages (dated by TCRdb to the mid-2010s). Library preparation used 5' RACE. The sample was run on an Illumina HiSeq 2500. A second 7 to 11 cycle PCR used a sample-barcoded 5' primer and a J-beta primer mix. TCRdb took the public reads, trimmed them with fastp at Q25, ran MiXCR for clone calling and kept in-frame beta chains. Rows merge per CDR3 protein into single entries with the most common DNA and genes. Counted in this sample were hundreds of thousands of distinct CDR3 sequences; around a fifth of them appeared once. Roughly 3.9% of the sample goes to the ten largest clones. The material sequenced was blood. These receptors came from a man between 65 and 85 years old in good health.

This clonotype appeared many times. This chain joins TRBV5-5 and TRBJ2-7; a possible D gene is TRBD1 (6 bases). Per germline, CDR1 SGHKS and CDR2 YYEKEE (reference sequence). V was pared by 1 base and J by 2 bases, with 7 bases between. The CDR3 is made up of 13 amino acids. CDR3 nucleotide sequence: TGTGCCAGCAGCTTGTACAGGGCCTACGAGCAGTACTTC. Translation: CASSLYRAYEQYF.

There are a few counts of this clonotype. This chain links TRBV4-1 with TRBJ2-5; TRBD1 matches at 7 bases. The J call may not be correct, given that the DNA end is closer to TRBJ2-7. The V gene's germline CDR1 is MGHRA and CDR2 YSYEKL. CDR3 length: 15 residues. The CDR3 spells CASSQFQGVPYEQYF. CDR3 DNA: TGCGCCAGCAGCCAATTCCAGGGGGTCCCCTACGAGCAGTACTTC.

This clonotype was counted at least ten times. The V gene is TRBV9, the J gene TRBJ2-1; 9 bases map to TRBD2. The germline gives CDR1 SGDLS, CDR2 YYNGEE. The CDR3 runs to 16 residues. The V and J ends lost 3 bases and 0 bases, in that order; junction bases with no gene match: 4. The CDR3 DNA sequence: TGTGCCAGCAGCGCTAGCGGGGCCCACTCCTACAATGAGCAGTTCTTC. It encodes CASSASGAHSYNEQFF.

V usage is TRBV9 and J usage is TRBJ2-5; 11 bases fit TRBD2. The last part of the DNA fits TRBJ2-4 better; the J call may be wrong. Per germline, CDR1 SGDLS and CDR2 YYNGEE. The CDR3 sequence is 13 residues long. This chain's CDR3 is CASSKTSGSIQYF. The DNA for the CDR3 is TGTGCCAGCAGCAAAACTAGCGGGAGCATTCAGTACTTC.

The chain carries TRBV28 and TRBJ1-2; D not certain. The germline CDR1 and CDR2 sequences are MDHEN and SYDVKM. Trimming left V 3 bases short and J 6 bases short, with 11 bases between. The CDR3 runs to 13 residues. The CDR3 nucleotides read TGTGCCAGCAGTTTGAGGGCGCTGAATGGCTACACCTTC. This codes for CASSLRALNGYTF.

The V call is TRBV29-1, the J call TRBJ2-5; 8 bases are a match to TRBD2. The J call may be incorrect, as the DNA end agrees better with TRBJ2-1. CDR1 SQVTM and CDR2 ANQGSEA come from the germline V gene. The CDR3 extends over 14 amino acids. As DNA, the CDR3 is TGCAGCGTCCGCGGGAAGCGGGAGTGGAATGAGCAGTTCTTC. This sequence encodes CSVRGKREWNEQFF.

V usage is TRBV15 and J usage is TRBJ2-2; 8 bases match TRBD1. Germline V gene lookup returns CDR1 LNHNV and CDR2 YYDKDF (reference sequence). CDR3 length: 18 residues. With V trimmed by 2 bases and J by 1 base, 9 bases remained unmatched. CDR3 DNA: TGTGCCACCAGCAGACCCGACAGGGGAGAATTGAACACCGGGGAGCTGTTTTTT. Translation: CATSRPDRGELNTGELFF.

The CDR3 nucleotides are TGTGCCAGCAGCATAGATGGGACCCAGTACTTC. Translation gives CASSIDGTQYF. This chain joins TRBV9 and TRBJ2-5; D call uncertain. CDR3 length equals 11 residues. The germline V gene encodes CDR1 SGDLS and CDR2 YYNGEE. Trimming shortened V by 4 bases and J by 7 bases, and 8 bases separated the two germline ends.

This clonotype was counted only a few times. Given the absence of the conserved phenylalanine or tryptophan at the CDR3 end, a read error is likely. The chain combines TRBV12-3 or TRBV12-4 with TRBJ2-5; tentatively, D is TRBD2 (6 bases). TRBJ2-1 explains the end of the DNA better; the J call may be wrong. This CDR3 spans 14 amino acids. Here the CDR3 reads CASSWDSGYNEQFV. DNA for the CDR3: TGTGCCAGCAGTTGGGACTCGGGGTACAATGAGCAGTTCGTC.

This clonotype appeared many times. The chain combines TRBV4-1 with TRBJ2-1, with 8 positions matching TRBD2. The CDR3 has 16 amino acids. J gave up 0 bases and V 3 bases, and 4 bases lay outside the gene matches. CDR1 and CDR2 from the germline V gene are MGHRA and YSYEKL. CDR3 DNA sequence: TGCGCCAGCAGCCACACCGGGGGGGTCTCCTACAATGAGCAGTTCTTC. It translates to CASSHTGGVSYNEQFF.

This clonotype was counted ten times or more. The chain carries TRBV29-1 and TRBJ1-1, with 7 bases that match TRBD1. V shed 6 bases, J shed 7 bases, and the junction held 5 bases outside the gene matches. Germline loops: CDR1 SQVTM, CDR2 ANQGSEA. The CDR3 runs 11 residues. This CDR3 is CSVADRYEAFF. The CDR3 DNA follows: TGCAGCGTGGCGGACAGGTATGAAGCTTTCTTT.

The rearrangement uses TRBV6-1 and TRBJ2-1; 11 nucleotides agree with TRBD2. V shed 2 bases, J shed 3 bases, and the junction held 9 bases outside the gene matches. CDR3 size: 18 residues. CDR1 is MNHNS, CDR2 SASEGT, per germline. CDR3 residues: CASSELTGTSGNYNEQFF. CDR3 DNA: TGTGCCAGCAGTGAATTAACCGGGACTAGCGGTAACTACAATGAGCAGTTCTTC.

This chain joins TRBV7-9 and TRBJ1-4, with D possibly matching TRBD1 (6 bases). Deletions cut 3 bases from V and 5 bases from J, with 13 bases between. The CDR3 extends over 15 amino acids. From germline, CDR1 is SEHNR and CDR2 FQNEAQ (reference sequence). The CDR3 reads CASSFWSGQNEKLFF. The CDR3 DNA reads TGTGCCAGCAGCTTCTGGTCAGGACAGAATGAAAAACTGTTTTTT. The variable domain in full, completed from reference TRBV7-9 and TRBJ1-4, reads DTGVSQNPRHKITKRGQNVTFRCDPISEHNRLYWYRQTLGQGPEFLTYFQNEAQLEKSRLLSDRFSAERPKGSFSTLEIQRTEQGDSAMYLCASSFWSGQNEKLFFGSGTQLSVL.

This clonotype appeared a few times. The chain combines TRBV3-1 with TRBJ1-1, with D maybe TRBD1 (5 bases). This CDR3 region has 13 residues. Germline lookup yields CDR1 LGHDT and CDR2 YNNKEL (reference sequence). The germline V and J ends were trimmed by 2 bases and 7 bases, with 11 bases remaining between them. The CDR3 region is CASSQNMGDEAFF. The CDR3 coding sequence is TGTGCCAGCAGCCAAAATATGGGGGATGAAGCTTTCTTT.

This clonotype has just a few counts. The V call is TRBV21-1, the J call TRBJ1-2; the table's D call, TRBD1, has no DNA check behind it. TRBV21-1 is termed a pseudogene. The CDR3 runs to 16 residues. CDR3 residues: CASSKAFRDGFYGYTF. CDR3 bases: TGTGCCAGCAGCAAAGCCTTCAGGGATGGGTTCTATGGCTACACCTTC.

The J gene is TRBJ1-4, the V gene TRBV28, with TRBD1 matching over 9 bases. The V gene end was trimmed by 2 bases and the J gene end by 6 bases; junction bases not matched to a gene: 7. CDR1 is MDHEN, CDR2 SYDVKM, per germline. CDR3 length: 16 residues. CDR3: CASSLVGTGFDEKLFF. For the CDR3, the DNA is TGTGCCAGCAGTTTAGTCGGGACAGGGTTCGATGAAAAACTGTTTTTT.

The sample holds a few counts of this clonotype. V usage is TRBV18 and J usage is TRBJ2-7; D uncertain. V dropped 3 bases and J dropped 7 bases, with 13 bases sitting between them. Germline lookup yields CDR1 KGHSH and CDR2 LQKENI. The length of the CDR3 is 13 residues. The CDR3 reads CASSPTPVGEQYF. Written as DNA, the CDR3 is TGTGCCAGCTCACCCACGCCCGTAGGTGAGCAGTACTTC.

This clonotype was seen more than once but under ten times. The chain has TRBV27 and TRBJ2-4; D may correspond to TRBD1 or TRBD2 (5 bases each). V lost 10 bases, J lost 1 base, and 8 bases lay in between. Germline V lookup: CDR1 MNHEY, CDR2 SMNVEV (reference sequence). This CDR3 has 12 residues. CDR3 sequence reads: CATGAAKNIQYF. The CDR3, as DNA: TGTGCCACCGGGGCGGCCAAAAACATTCAGTACTTC.

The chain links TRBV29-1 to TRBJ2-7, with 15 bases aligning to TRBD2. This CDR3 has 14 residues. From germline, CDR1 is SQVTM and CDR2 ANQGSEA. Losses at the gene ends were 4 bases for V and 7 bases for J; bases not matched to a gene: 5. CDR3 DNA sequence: TGCAGCGTTGTGGGACTAGCGGGAGGTCGGGAGCAGTACTTC. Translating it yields CSVVGLAGGREQYF.

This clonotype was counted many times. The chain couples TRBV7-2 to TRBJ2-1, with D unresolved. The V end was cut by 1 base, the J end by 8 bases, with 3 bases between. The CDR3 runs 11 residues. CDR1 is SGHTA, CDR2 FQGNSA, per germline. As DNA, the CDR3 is TGTGCCAGCAGCTTAGAATATGAGCAGTTCTTC. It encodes CASSLEYEQFF.

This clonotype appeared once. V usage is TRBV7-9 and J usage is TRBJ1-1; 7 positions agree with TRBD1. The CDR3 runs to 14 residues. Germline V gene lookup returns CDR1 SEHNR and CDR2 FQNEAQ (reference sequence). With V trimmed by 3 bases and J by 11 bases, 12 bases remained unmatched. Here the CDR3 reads CASSLGQGDGGAFF. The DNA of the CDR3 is TGTGCCAGCAGCTTGGGCCAGGGGGATGGTGGGGCTTTCTTT.

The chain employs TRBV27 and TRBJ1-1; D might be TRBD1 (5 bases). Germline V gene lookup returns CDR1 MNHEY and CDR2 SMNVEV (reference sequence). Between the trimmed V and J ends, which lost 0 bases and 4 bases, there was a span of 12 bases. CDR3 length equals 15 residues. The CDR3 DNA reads TGTGCCAGCAGTTTATCTGGGGGGGTCGGCACTGAAGCTTTCTTT. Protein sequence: CASSLSGGVGTEAFF.

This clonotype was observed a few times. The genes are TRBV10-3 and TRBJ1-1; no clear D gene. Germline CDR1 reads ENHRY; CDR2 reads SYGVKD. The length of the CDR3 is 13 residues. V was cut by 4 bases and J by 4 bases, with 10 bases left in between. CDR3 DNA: TGTGCCATCAGTGCGGAGGGCGGCACTGAAGCTTTCTTT. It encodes CAISAEGGTEAFF.

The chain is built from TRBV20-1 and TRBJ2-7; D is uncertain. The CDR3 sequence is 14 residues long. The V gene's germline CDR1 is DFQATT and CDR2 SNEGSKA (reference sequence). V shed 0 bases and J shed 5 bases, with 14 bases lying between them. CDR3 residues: CSARDLGTINEQYF. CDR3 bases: TGCAGTGCTAGAGATCTGGGCACAATAAACGAGCAGTACTTC.

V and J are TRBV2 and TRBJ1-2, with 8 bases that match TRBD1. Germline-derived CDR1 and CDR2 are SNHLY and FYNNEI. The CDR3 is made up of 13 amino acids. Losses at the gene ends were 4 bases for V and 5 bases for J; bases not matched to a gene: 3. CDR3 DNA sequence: TGTGCCAGCAGTGTTTGGACAGGGTATGGCTACACCTTC. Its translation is CASSVWTGYGYTF.

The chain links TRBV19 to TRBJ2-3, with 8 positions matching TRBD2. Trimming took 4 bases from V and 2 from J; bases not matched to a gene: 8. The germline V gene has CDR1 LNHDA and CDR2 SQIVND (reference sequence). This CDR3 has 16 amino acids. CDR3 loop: CASSTSGTSNTDTQYF. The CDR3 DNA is TGTGCCAGTAGTACCTCCGGGACTAGTAACACAGATACGCAGTATTTT. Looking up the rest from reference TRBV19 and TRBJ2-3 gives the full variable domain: DGGITQSPKYLFRKEGQNVTLSCEQNLNHDAMYWYRQDPGQGLRLIYYSQIVNDFQKGDIAEGYSVSREKKESFPLTVTSAQKNPTAFYLCASSTSGTSNTDTQYFGPGTRLTVL.